The present T cell receptor beta chain was sequenced within a study of identical twins. Overall study findings and caveats: Where beta out-of-frame sequences were concerned, excess twin sharing was weaker. Zero-insertion analyses were open to partial confounding by invariant MAIT and iNKT cells.

The donor group consisted entirely of healthy Caucasians. TCRdb re-called the 5' RACE reads through MiXCR, storing one row per CDR3 protein. The table shows around 370,000 distinct CDR3 sequences, with about 10% occurring only once. This clonotype was counted only a few times. Antigen unknown. This CDR3 has 11 residues. Germline CDR1 and CDR2: DFQATT and SNEGSKA (reference sequence). Trimming left V 7 bases short and J 6 bases short, with 11 bases between. The specimen sequenced was naive T cells sorted from blood. This receptor was taken from a woman between 45 and 60 years old in good health. This chain links TRBV20-1 with TRBJ2-3, with D possibly being TRBD1 (5 bases). Here the CDR3 reads CSGGPGDTQYF. For the CDR3, the DNA is TGCAGTGGGGGCCCAGGTGATACGCAGTATTTT.